The present entry profiles one T cell receptor (beta chain) with its context. Participants spanned ages about 18 to 95 years and resided in about 25 US areas. All recovered Cohort 3 donors got two negative PCRs, got clearance, or saw symptom resolution. J lost 7 bases, V lost 0 bases, and 5 bases had no gene match. The V gene's germline CDR1 is GTSNPN and CDR2 SVGIG (reference sequence). CDR3 length equals 14 residues. Using immunoSEQ multiplex PCR, the repertoire was profiled, and TCRdb retains in-frame clones only, with some absent. The sample carries about 170,000 clones, roughly 90% recorded once. This entry comes from a study of blood T cell repertoires in COVID-19. Study in general: Acute and convalescent COVID-19 samples came from the United States, Italy and Spain. Sources were T cells, B-cell-depleted T cells, or PBMCs; the material itself was cDNA or gDNA.

This clonotype originated in a woman between 45 and 60 years old who had recovered from COVID-19. The gene calls are TRBV30 and TRBJ1-5; 8 bases align to TRBD1. Sequencing was performed on PBMCs or T cells enriched from blood (not recorded which). The CDR3 DNA sequence: TGTGCCTGGAGTGTACAGGGGGGCAGCCAGCCCCAGCATTTT. Translation gives CAWSVQGGSQPQHF.